These 2 T cell receptor beta chains originate from one sample sequenced in a study of blood T cell repertoires in COVID-19. Produced via immunoSEQ multiplex PCR; TCRdb's table is partial and in-frame only. The sample consists of about 230,000 clones, roughly 80% of them appearing once. The sample consisted of peripheral blood. These receptors originate from a woman older than 75 with acute or convalescent COVID-19.

On this clone: The junction departs from germline at one end; a sequencing error may be responsible. The rearrangement joins TRBV7-2 to TRBJ2-5; 7 positions agree with TRBD1. The germline gives CDR1 SGHTA, CDR2 FQGNSA. The CDR3 totals 14 residues. This chain's CDR3 is CASSLAEGAETQYF. Written as DNA, the CDR3 is TGTGCCAGCAGCCTAGCCGAGGGGGCGGAGACCCAGTACTTC.

The chain couples TRBV6-1 to TRBJ1-5; D is perhaps TRBD1 (5 bases). Germline values: CDR1 MNHNS, CDR2 SASEGT. The CDR3 has 14 residues. V was pared by 6 bases and J by 0 bases, with 9 bases between. The CDR3 loop is CASSLTVSNQPQHF. DNA for the CDR3: TGTGCCAGCAGCCTGACAGTTAGCAATCAGCCCCAGCATTTT.